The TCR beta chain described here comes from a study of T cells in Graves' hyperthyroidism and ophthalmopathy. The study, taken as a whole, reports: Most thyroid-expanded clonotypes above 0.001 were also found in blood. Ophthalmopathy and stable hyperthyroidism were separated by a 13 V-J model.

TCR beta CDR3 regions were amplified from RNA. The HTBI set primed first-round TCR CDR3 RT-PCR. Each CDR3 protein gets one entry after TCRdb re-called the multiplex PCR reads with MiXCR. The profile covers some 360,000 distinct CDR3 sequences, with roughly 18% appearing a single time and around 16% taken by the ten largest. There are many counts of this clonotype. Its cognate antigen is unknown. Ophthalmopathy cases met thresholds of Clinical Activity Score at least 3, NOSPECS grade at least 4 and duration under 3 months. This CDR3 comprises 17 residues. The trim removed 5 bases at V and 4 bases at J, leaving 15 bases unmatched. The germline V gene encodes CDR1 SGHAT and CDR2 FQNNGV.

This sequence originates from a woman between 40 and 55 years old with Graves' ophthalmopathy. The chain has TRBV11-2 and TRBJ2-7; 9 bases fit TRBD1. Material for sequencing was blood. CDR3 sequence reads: CASSPINRGRNPYEQYF. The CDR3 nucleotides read TGTGCCAGCAGCCCGATAAACAGGGGGCGCAATCCGTACGAGCAGTACTTC. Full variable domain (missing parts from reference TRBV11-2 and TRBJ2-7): EAGVAQSPRYKIIEKRQSVAFWCNPISGHATLYWYQQILGQGPKLLIQFQNNGVVDDSQLPKDRFSAERLKGVDSTLKIQPAKLEDSAVYLCASSPINRGRNPYEQYFGPGTRLTVT.